These 20 T cell receptor beta chains came from one sample sequenced in a study of blood T cell repertoires in COVID-19. Measured with immunoSEQ multiplex PCR; TCRdb has only the in-frame clones, and not every one. The sample carries some 140,000 clones, around four fifths recorded once. Specimen: PBMCs or T cells enriched from blood (not recorded which). The receptors originated from a middle-aged man with acute COVID-19.

The chain employs TRBV24-1 and TRBJ2-3; 11 nucleotides line up with TRBD1. CDR3 length: 17 residues. CDR1 KGHDR and CDR2 SFDVKD come from the germline V gene. The V segment lost 3 bases and the J segment 4 bases; nucleotides outside the gene matches: 8. The CDR3 sequence is CATSDPPPGQGADTQYF. CDR3 in DNA: TGTGCCACCAGTGATCCACCCCCGGGACAGGGGGCAGATACGCAGTATTTT.

The chain joins TRBV29-1 to TRBJ2-5, with 13 bases fitting TRBD2. This CDR3 is built from 15 residues. The J segment lost 5 bases and the V segment lost 4 bases, leaving 7 bases of the junction unmatched. Per germline, CDR1 SQVTM and CDR2 ANQGSEA. CDR3 in DNA: TGCAGCGTTGCGTTTCCGGGACTAGCGGGGGAGACCCAGTACTTC. This encodes CSVAFPGLAGETQYF.

This clone was picked up one time. This chain connects TRBV18 to TRBJ1-2, with D perhaps TRBD1 (5 bases). V lost 3 bases to trimming and J lost 8 bases, with 10 bases between them. The CDR3 sequence is 12 residues long. Germline assignment: CDR1 KGHSH and CDR2 LQKENI. Here the CDR3 DNA reads TGTGCCAGCTCACCTCAGGGCCCCGGCTACACCTTC. Translated, it gives CASSPQGPGYTF. The complete variable domain, with remaining parts taken from reference TRBV18 and TRBJ1-2, reads NAGVMQNPRHLVRRRGQEARLRCSPMKGHSHVYWYRQLPEEGLKFMVYLQKENIIDESGMPKERFSAEFPKEGPSILRIQQVVRGDSAAYFCASSPQGPGYTFGSGTRLTVV.

The genes are TRBV5-6 and TRBJ2-2, with D maybe TRBD1 (6 bases). Germline V lookup: CDR1 SGHDT, CDR2 YYEEEE. Trimming left V 0 bases short and J 6 bases short, with 18 bases between. This CDR3 contains 17 residues. CDR3 residues: CASSLVAGEFMAGELFF. The DNA for the CDR3 is TGTGCCAGCAGCTTGGTGGCAGGGGAGTTTATGGCCGGGGAGCTGTTTTTT.

This chain uses TRBV7-3 with TRBJ1-4; D uncertain. V lost 2 bases and J 7 bases, leaving 8 bases between the germline ends. The CDR3 has 13 residues. The germline CDR1 and CDR2 sequences are SGHTA and FQGTGA. The CDR3 bases are TGTGCCAGCAGCTTAGGGCTTGGTGAAAAACTGTTTTTT. This gives the protein CASSLGLGEKLFF.

The J gene is TRBJ2-1, the V gene TRBV14; D perhaps matches TRBD1 (6 bases). Germline V CDR1 and CDR2: SGHDN, FVKESK. The CDR3 extends over 14 amino acids. V was trimmed by 5 bases and J by 3 bases, leaving 11 bases between them. The CDR3 region is CASSDRRIYNEQFF. In DNA, the CDR3 is TGTGCCAGCAGCGACAGGCGAATCTACAATGAGCAGTTCTTC.

The genes are TRBV30 and TRBJ1-4, with TRBD1 matching 8 bases. Germline-derived CDR1 and CDR2 are GTSNPN and SVGIG (reference sequence). This CDR3 region has 13 residues. V trimming: 5 bases; J trimming: 7 bases; junction bases outside the gene matches: 6. CDR3 sequence reads: CAWGQGAVEKLFF. CDR3 DNA sequence: TGTGCCTGGGGGCAGGGGGCGGTTGAAAAACTGTTTTTT.

The table lists this clone with a few counts. The V and J genes are TRBV7-9 and TRBJ1-2; 8 bases fit TRBD1. Germline CDR1 and CDR2: SEHNR and FQNEAQ (reference sequence). The CDR3 extends over 14 amino acids. V shed 5 bases and J 5 bases; nucleotides not matched to a gene: 7. In nucleotides, the CDR3 is TGTGCCAGCAGCCCAGGGGGCGGCTTATATGGCTACACCTTC. Translating it yields CASSPGGGLYGYTF.

The chain has TRBV18 and TRBJ1-6; 9 bases fit TRBD1. In germline, CDR1 is KGHSH, CDR2 LQKENI. The trim removed 4 bases at V and 7 bases at J, leaving 20 bases unmatched. This CDR3 region has 20 residues. This CDR3 is CASSRQRTGAAGTGNSPLHF. The DNA for the CDR3 is TGTGCCAGCTCACGGCAAAGGACAGGGGCAGCAGGGACAGGGAATTCACCCCTCCACTTT.

The J gene is TRBJ2-7, the V gene TRBV18, with TRBD1 matching 11 bases. The CDR3 loop spans 15 amino acids. V was clipped by 4 bases and J by 2 bases; unmatched bases: 4. CDR1 is KGHSH and CDR2 is LQKENI in the germline V gene. CDR3 sequence reads: CASSLGTGGAYEQYF. In DNA, the CDR3 is TGTGCCAGCTCACTAGGGACAGGGGGGGCCTACGAGCAGTACTTC.

This rearrangement joins TRBV29-1 to TRBJ1-4; 11 bases line up with TRBD1. V was clipped by 5 bases and J by 8 bases; unmatched bases: 7. The CDR3 consists of 14 residues. In germline, CDR1 is SQVTM, CDR2 ANQGSEA. The CDR3 loop is CSVLGQGAVEKLFF. The CDR3 DNA reads TGCAGCGTTCTAGGACAGGGGGCGGTGGAAAAACTGTTTTTT.

The chain joins TRBV7-9 to TRBJ2-6, with a weak D call TRBD1 (6 bases). V lost 3 bases, J lost 0 bases, and 15 bases lay in between. There are 18 residues in the CDR3. Germline V gene sequence: CDR1 SEHNR, CDR2 FQNEAQ (reference sequence). As DNA, the CDR3 is TGTGCCAGCAGCTTTATGACAGGACCCGGCTCTGGGGCCAACGTCCTGACTTTC. As protein: CASSFMTGPGSGANVLTF.

This chain links TRBV12-3 or TRBV12-4 with TRBJ1-6, with D unclear. V was shortened by 5 bases and J by 8 bases, with 10 bases between the two germline ends. There are 13 residues in the CDR3. In nucleotides, the CDR3 is TGTGCCAGCAGTCCCCAGATATATTCACCCCTCCACTTT. It encodes CASSPQIYSPLHF.

The chain is built from TRBV27 and TRBJ1-6; tentative D call: TRBD1 (5 bases). The CDR3 length is 14 residues. V dropped 4 bases and J dropped 7 bases, with 11 bases sitting between them. Germline lookup yields CDR1 MNHEY and CDR2 SMNVEV (reference sequence). The CDR3: CASSSGQGNSPLHF. In DNA form, the CDR3 reads TGTGCCAGCAGTTCGGGTCAGGGAAATTCACCCCTCCACTTT.

This rearrangement joins TRBV3-1 (or the pseudogene TRBV3-2) to TRBJ1-2; 7 bases fit TRBD1. V shed 4 bases, J shed 8 bases, and the junction held 7 bases outside the gene matches. Germline V CDR1 and CDR2: LGHDT, YNNKEL (reference sequence). This CDR3 comprises 13 residues. CDR3 nucleotide sequence: TGTGCCAGCAGCCCAGGGGGTTCGGCGGGCTACACCTTC. The encoded protein is CASSPGGSAGYTF.

The V and J genes are TRBV7-9 and TRBJ2-7; 9 positions match TRBD1. The length of the CDR3 is 14 residues. CDR1 is SEHNR, CDR2 FQNEAQ, per germline (reference sequence). V shed 4 bases, J shed 4 bases, and the junction held 5 bases outside the gene matches. As DNA, the CDR3 is TGTGCCAGCAGCTCGGGACAGGGCGAGTACGAGCAGTACTTC. Translation gives CASSSGQGEYEQYF.

This chain connects TRBV18 to TRBJ2-7; D gene unclear. Between the trimmed V and J ends, which lost 2 bases and 2 bases, there was a span of 7 bases. The CDR3 covers 13 residues. Germline CDR1 and CDR2: KGHSH and LQKENI. The DNA of the CDR3 is TGTGCCAGCTCACCAGATGAGGCCTACGAGCAGTACTTC. Translation: CASSPDEAYEQYF.

This clone was seen only once. The chain carries TRBV12-5 and TRBJ2-2, with TRBD2 identical over 7 bases. After removal of 7 bases from V and 2 bases from J, the junction contained 7 bases not matched to a gene. CDR1 and CDR2 (germline): LGHNT, FRNRAP. This CDR3 is 15 amino acids long. CDR3 nucleotides: TGTGCTAGTGCCCTTGGGACTACTAACACCGGGGAGCTGTTTTTT. Encoded protein: CASALGTTNTGELFF.

The gene calls are TRBV18 and TRBJ2-3; a possible D gene is TRBD2 (5 bases). This CDR3 is built from 15 residues. Between the trimmed V and J ends, which lost 2 bases and 2 bases, there was a span of 11 bases. CDR1 is KGHSH and CDR2 is LQKENI in the germline V gene. CDR3: CASSPRTRVTDTQYF. The DNA of the CDR3 is TGTGCCAGCTCACCAAGGACGCGGGTCACAGATACGCAGTATTTT.

The genes are TRBV5-8 and TRBJ1-2; no firm D call. Germline V gene sequence: CDR1 SGHTS, CDR2 YDEGEE. The V gene lost 7 bases and the J gene lost 4 bases, with 17 bases spanning the gap. CDR3 size: 14 residues. The CDR3 loop is CASVLSDGLYGYTF. CDR3 DNA: TGTGCCAGCGTATTGAGTGACGGACTCTATGGCTACACCTTC.